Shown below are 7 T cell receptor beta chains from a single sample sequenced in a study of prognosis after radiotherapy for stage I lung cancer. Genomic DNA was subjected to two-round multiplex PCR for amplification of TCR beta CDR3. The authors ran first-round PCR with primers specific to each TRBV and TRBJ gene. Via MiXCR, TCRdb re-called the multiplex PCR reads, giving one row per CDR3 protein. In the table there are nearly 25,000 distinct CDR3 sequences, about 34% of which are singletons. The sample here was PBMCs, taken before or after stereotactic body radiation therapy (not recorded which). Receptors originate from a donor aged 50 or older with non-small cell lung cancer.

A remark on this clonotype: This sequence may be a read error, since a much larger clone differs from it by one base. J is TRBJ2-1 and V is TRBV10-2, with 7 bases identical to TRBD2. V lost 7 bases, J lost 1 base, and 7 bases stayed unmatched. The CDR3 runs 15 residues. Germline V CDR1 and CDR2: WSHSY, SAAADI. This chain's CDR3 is CASNQPSGSYNEQFF. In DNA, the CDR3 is TGCGCCAGCAATCAGCCTAGCGGATCCTACAATGAGCAGTTCTTC.

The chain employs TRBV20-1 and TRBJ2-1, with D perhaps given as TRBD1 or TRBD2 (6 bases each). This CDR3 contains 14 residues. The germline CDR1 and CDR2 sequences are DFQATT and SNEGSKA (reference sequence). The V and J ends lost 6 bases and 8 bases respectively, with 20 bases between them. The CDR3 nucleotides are TGCAGTGCCAGCTTTTCGACTAGGGGGTATGAGCAGTTCTTC. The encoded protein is CSASFSTRGYEQFF.

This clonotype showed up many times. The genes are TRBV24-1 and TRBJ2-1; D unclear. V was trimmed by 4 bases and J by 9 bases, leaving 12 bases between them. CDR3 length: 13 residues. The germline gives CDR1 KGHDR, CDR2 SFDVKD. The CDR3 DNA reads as TGTGCCACCAGTGAGTTAACCTGGGGTGAGCAGTTCTTC. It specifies CATSELTWGEQFF.

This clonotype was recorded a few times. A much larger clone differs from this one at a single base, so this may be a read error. DNA of the CDR3: TGTGCCAGCAGTCATAGCGGGAGAGAGCCCCAGTACTTC. Its translation is CASSHSGREPQYF. The chain uses TRBV6-1 and TRBJ2-5, with 9 bases aligning to TRBD2. The germline gives CDR1 MNHNS, CDR2 SASEGT. The length of the CDR3 is 13 residues.

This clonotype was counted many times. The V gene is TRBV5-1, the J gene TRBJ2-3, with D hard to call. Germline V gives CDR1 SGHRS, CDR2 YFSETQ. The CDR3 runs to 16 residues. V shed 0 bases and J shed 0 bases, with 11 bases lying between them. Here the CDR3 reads CASSLAAATSTDTQYF. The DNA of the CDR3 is TGCGCCAGCAGCTTGGCGGCAGCCACTAGCACAGATACGCAGTATTTT. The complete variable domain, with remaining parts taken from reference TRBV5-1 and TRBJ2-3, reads KAGVTQTPRYLIKTRGQQVTLSCSPISGHRSVSWYQQTPGQGLQFLFEYFSETQRNKGNFPGRFSGRQFSNSRSEMNVSTLELGDSALYLCASSLAAATSTDTQYFGPGTRLTVL.

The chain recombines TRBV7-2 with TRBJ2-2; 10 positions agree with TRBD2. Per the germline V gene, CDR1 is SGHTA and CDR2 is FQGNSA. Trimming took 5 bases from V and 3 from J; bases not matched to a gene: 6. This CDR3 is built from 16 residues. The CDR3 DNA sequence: TGTGCCAGCAGCATACGACTAGCGGGCGACACCGGGGAGCTGTTTTTT. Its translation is CASSIRLAGDTGELFF.

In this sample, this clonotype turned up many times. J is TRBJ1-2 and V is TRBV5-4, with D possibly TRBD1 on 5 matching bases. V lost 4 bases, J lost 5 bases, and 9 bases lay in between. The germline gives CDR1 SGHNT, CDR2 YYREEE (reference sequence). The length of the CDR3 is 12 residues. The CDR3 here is CASSPEGYGYTF. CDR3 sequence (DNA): TGTGCCAGCAGCCCCGAGGGGTATGGCTACACCTTC.